Shown below are 9 T cell receptor beta chains from a single sample sequenced in a study of CD8 T cells in Susac syndrome. Random hexamers were used to reverse transcribe roughly 0.45 to 1 ug of RNA. MiXCR, run by TCRdb on the immunoSEQ multiplex PCR reads, gives a single entry per CDR3 protein. The sample contains about 130,000 distinct CDR3 sequences, around 95% of which appear only once. The specimen sequenced was CD8+ T cells from PBMCs. These receptors were taken from a human donor with Susac syndrome.

The chain combines TRBV5-4 with TRBJ2-5, with a tentative D call TRBD1 (6 bases). Germline CDR1 SGHNT, CDR2 YYREEE (reference sequence). The V and J ends lost 9 bases and 1 base respectively, with 13 bases between them. CDR3 size: 13 residues. CDR3 in DNA: TGTGCCACCTGGGACAACGGCCAAGAGACCCAGTACTTC. This codes for CATWDNGQETQYF.

This chain connects TRBV2 to TRBJ2-1, with D uncertain. The CDR3 runs to 15 residues. Germline values: CDR1 SNHLY, CDR2 FYNNEI. Deletions cut 6 bases from V and 9 bases from J, with 21 bases between. The CDR3 DNA sequence: TGTGCCAGCAGGCCTCCGGGCGCCAGCCGCAGTGAGCAGTTCTTC. Protein product: CASRPPGASRSEQFF.

The rearrangement links TRBV5-6 to TRBJ2-7, with TRBD1 matching 8 bases. The ends lost 4 bases at V and 2 bases at J; junction bases unmatched: 5. CDR1 and CDR2 (germline): SGHDT, YYEEEE. This CDR3 is 14 amino acids long. The CDR3 here is CASSPGQEPYEQYF. CDR3 in DNA: TGTGCCAGCAGCCCGGGACAGGAACCCTACGAGCAGTACTTC.

The chain carries TRBV9 and TRBJ2-1, with TRBD2 identical over 9 bases. The CDR3 is made up of 18 amino acids. Looked up from germline, CDR1 is SGDLS and CDR2 is YYNGEE. V trimming: 0 bases; J trimming: 8 bases; junction bases outside the gene matches: 15. The CDR3 DNA reads as TGTGCCAGCAGCGTAGTGCCGACAGGGAGCGGGAGGTTCGATGAGCAGTTCTTC. Amino acid sequence: CASSVVPTGSGRFDEQFF.

This chain joins TRBV5-1 and TRBJ1-1; D possibly corresponds to TRBD1 (5 bases). Germline CDR1 reads SGHRS; CDR2 reads YFSETQ. Between the trimmed V and J ends, which lost 0 bases and 0 bases, there was a span of 6 bases. The CDR3 is 14 amino acids. CDR3 DNA: TGCGCCAGCAGCTTGGAACAGGTGAACACTGAAGCTTTCTTT. Protein sequence: CASSLEQVNTEAFF.

The V and J genes are TRBV12-3 or TRBV12-4 and TRBJ2-3; TRBD2 matches at 13 bases. The CDR3 contains 16 residues. With V trimmed by 5 bases and J by 4 bases, 6 bases remained unmatched. The chain's CDR3 is CASSPRTSGSADTQYF. The CDR3 DNA reads as TGTGCCAGCAGTCCGCGGACTAGCGGGAGTGCAGATACGCAGTATTTT.

This chain connects TRBV29-1 to TRBJ1-2; 7 bases are shared with TRBD1. CDR1 is SQVTM, CDR2 ANQGSEA, per germline. The CDR3 consists of 12 residues. V lost 3 bases, J lost 7 bases, and 5 bases stayed unmatched. The CDR3 nucleotides read TGCAGCGTTGAGGAAAACAGGGGTGGCTACACCTTC. Protein sequence: CSVEENRGGYTF.

The J gene is TRBJ2-2, the V gene TRBV4-2, with unresolved D. Trimming left V 2 bases short and J 7 bases short, with 20 bases between. CDR1 and CDR2 (germline): LGHNA, YNFKEQ. The CDR3 runs 17 residues. DNA of the CDR3: TGTGCCAGCAGCCAAAATGCCGGGCCCCTCGAAGGCGGGGAGCTGTTTTTT. It is translated as CASSQNAGPLEGGELFF.

CDR3 DNA sequence: TGTGCCACCAGCAGAGATTCCGGGACAGGGGCTGAAAAACTGTTTTTT. Translation: CATSRDSGTGAEKLFF. The rearrangement uses TRBV15 and TRBJ1-4; 10 bases align to TRBD1. With V trimmed by 0 bases and J by 7 bases, 5 bases remained unmatched. Germline CDR1 and CDR2: LNHNV and YYDKDF (reference sequence). CDR3 length: 16 residues. The full variable domain, rest sourced from reference TRBV15 and TRBJ1-4, is DAMVIQNPRYQVTQFGKPVTLSCSQTLNHNVMYWYQQKSSQAPKLLFHYYDKDFNNEADTPDNFQSRRPNTSFCFLDIRSPGLGDTAMYLCATSRDSGTGAEKLFFGSGTQLSVL.